What follows describes a single T cell receptor (beta chain). A read error may account for a junction end that differs from germline. Per the germline V gene, CDR1 is SSHAT and CDR2 is FNYEAQ (reference sequence). The CDR3 consists of 15 residues. These data are taken from a study of regulatory T cells in long-lasting Graves disease. Overall study context: Newly diagnosed Graves' patients had under 3 months of antithyroid drugs.

For TCR beta, libraries came from iRepertoire HTBI primers and Arm-PCR of CDR3 regions. TCRdb analysed the multiplex PCR reads with MiXCR anew, one entry per CDR3 protein. The repertoire holds some 220,000 distinct CDR3 sequences, roughly 19% seen once, with about 11% in the top ten. Sample time point: newly diagnosed GD, antithyroid drugs for less than 3 months. Isolated PBMC RNA provided the starting material for the TCR library. The same sample was also used in a study of T cells in Graves' hyperthyroidism and ophthalmopathy. That report adds: TCR CDR3 underwent first-round RT-PCR with the HTBI primer set.

Here the sequenced sample was peripheral blood mononuclear cells (PBMCs), taken at new diagnosis, from a patient treated with antithyroid drugs. The chain recombines TRBV7-7 with TRBJ2-5, with D possibly called TRBD1 or TRBD2 (6 bases each). The sequence was obtained from a woman in her 30s with Graves disease. CDR3 loop: CASSRARGAGETQYF. Written as DNA, the CDR3 is TGTGCTAGCAGCCGCGCTAGGGGGGCGGGAGAGACCCAGTACTTC. Full variable domain (remainder filled in from reference TRBV7-7 and TRBJ2-5): GAGVSQSPRYKVTKRGQDVTLRCDPISSHATLYWYQQALGQGPEFLTYFNYEAQPDKSGLPSDRFSAERPEGSISTLTIQRTEQRDSAMYRCASSRARGAGETQYFGPGTRLLVL.